One and the same sample provided the 18 T cell receptor beta chains below, sequenced in a study of glioma-infiltrating T cells after dendritic cell vaccination. Here immunoSEQ multiplex PCR was the method, and the copy in TCRdb shows in-frame clones only, minus some. Here the sample spans 100,000 or so clones, 85% to 90% being singletons. The sequenced sample was blood, obtained before dendritic cell vaccination. The source is a human donor with glioblastoma.

The chain is built from TRBV5-8 and TRBJ2-3; D gene unclear. The V gene lost 4 bases and the J gene lost 2 bases, with 17 bases spanning the gap. Germline CDR1 SGHTS, CDR2 YDEGEE. The CDR3 length is 16 residues. CDR3 loop: CASSPPPRGYTDTQYF. In DNA, the CDR3 is TGTGCCAGCAGCCCTCCACCCAGAGGATACACAGATACGCAGTATTTT. Variable domain in full (rest from reference TRBV5-8 and TRBJ2-3): EAGVTQSPTHLIKTRGQQATLRCSPISGHTSVYWYQQALGLGLQFLLWYDEGEERNRGNFPPRFSGRQFPNYSSELNVNALELEDSALYLCASSPPPRGYTDTQYFGPGTRLTVL.

The CDR3 DNA follows: TGCGCCAGCAGCCAAGATTTGGGACAGGTGAACACTGAAGCTTTCTTT. Residues: CASSQDLGQVNTEAFF. The chain combines TRBV4-1 with TRBJ1-1; 8 nucleotides match TRBD1. The V segment lost 0 bases and the J segment 0 bases; nucleotides outside the gene matches: 3. Germline lookup yields CDR1 MGHRA and CDR2 YSYEKL. The CDR3 covers 16 residues.

The V gene is TRBV6-1, the J gene TRBJ1-3; 8 bases line up with TRBD1. The CDR3 sequence is 13 residues long. Germline V gene sequence: CDR1 MNHNS, CDR2 SASEGT. Trimming cost V 1 base and J 10 bases; bases outside gene matches: 3. The DNA for the CDR3 is TGTGCCAGCAGTGAAGGGACAGGGAGTACCATATATTTT. It is translated as CASSEGTGSTIYF.

This chain connects TRBV21-1 to TRBJ1-5. TRBV21-1 is a recognized pseudogene. This CDR3 contains 16 residues. The CDR3 DNA follows: TGTGCCAGCAGCAAAAGCGGAACGGATAGCAATCAGCCCCAGCATTTT. Translation gives CASSKSGTDSNQPQHF.

The chain links TRBV30 to TRBJ2-2; TRBD2 is a possible D gene (6 bases). With 3 bases removed from V and 5 bases from J, the gap between germline ends came to 16 bases. Per the germline V gene, CDR1 is GTSNPN and CDR2 is SVGIG (reference sequence). This CDR3 has 15 amino acids. The CDR3 DNA reads TGTGCCTGGAGCGCGAGGAGGGCAGGGACCGGGGAGCTGTTTTTT. This gives the protein CAWSARRAGTGELFF. Complete variable domain (other parts from reference TRBV30 and TRBJ2-2): SQTIHQWPATLVQPVGSPLSLECTVEGTSNPNLYWYRQAAGRGLQLLFYSVGIGQISSEVPQNLSASRPQDRQFILSSKKLLLSDSGFYLCAWSARRAGTGELFFGEGSRLTVL.

V is TRBV2 and J is TRBJ1-5; TRBD1 aligns across 9 bases. J lost 8 bases, V lost 1 base, and 12 bases had no gene match. CDR1 and CDR2 (germline): SNHLY, FYNNEI. This CDR3 contains 17 residues. CDR3 protein: CASSEGRRAGQGEPQHF. The DNA of the CDR3 is TGTGCCAGCAGTGAAGGTAGACGGGCGGGACAGGGTGAGCCCCAGCATTTT.

This clone has more than one count but fewer than ten. V is TRBV5-1 and J is TRBJ2-1, with TRBD2 identical over 7 bases. Germline V gives CDR1 SGHRS, CDR2 YFSETQ. CDR3 length: 15 amino acids. V lost 4 bases and J lost 8; bases outside the gene matches: 12. The CDR3 region has the DNA TGCGCCAGCAGCCCCAAGCGGGATTTGGGCGATGAGCAGTTCTTC. It codes for CASSPKRDLGDEQFF.

V gene TRBV19 combines with J gene TRBJ2-7; possible D gene TRBD1, 5 bases. The CDR3 loop spans 13 amino acids. V shed 7 bases and J shed 7 bases, with 17 bases lying between them. Germline V CDR1 and CDR2: LNHDA, SQIVND (reference sequence). CDR3 in DNA: TGTGCCAGTAACCAGGGAACAGGAAGAGAGCAGTACTTC. Translating it yields CASNQGTGREQYF.

The chain carries TRBV6-1 and TRBJ2-7, with 9 bases aligning to TRBD2. The CDR3 runs to 15 residues. V lost 8 bases, J lost 2 bases, and 10 bases stayed unmatched. CDR1 is MNHNS, CDR2 SASEGT, per germline. CDR3 in amino acids: CASCLGSGGPYEQYF. CDR3 coding DNA: TGTGCCAGCTGCCTTGGTAGCGGGGGCCCCTACGAGCAGTACTTC.

This sequence joins TRBV7-2 and TRBJ2-7, with D possibly TRBD1 on 5 matching bases. This CDR3 is 15 amino acids long. Germline values: CDR1 SGHTA, CDR2 FQGNSA. Trimming left V 5 bases short and J 3 bases short, with 17 bases between. The CDR3 DNA sequence: TGTGCCAGCAGCCCAAGGCAGGGCTTATTCTACGAGCAGTACTTC. It codes for CASSPRQGLFYEQYF.

The V call is TRBV19, the J call TRBJ1-2; D is uncertain. The germline CDR1 and CDR2 sequences are LNHDA and SQIVND (reference sequence). V shed 3 bases and J shed 2 bases, with 7 bases lying between them. The CDR3 spans 13 residues. The CDR3 DNA reads TGTGCCAGTAGTATGACGGGGAACTATGGCTACACCTTC. This sequence encodes CASSMTGNYGYTF.

The chain carries TRBV5-1 and TRBJ2-5; TRBD2 aligns across 11 bases. Germline V lookup: CDR1 SGHRS, CDR2 YFSETQ. The CDR3 length is 18 residues. Trimming removed 0 bases from V and 0 bases from J; junction bases left unmatched: 7. The CDR3 bases are TGCGCCAGCAGCTTGGCTCTAGCGGGGGGCGAGTACCAAGAGACCCAGTACTTC. Translating gives CASSLALAGGEYQETQYF.

This sequence joins TRBV9 and TRBJ1-2; D is undetermined. The CDR3 sequence is 14 residues long. Germline V gives CDR1 SGDLS, CDR2 YYNGEE. V was trimmed by 0 bases and J by 4 bases, leaving 10 bases between them. The CDR3 protein is CASSVAPQSYGYTF. The DNA of the CDR3 is TGTGCCAGCAGCGTAGCCCCCCAGTCCTATGGCTACACCTTC.

This sequence joins TRBV7-6 and TRBJ2-2; D call uncertain. Germline CDR1 is SGHVS and CDR2 is FNYEAQ. The CDR3 length is 15 residues. V shed 1 base and J shed 5 bases, with 11 bases lying between them. CDR3 coding DNA: TGTGCCAGCAGCTTAGTAGTGGAGATTACCGGGGAGCTGTTTTTT. This translates into CASSLVVEITGELFF.

By sample share, this clone is medium-sized. In the same sample, other DNA sequences code for this CDR3. Here the CDR3 reads CASRLDRASSYEQYF. In DNA, the CDR3 is TGTGCCAGCAGGCTCGACAGGGCGAGCTCCTACGAGCAGTACTTC. This chain connects TRBV28 to TRBJ2-7; 7 nucleotides align to TRBD1. Germline V gene data show CDR1 as MDHEN and CDR2 as SYDVKM. CDR3 size: 15 residues. The V segment lost 6 bases and the J segment 0 bases; nucleotides outside the gene matches: 8. Based on the CDR3 plus reference TRBV28 and TRBJ2-7, the full variable domain is DVKVTQSSRYLVKRTGEKVFLECVQDMDHENMFWYRQDPGLGLRLIYFSYDVKMKEKGDIPEGYSVSREKKERFSLILESASTNQTSMYLCASRLDRASSYEQYFGPGTRLTVT.

The rearrangement links TRBV7-7 to TRBJ2-5; TRBD2 agrees at 10 bases. V dropped 0 bases and J dropped 2; count of bases not matched to a gene: 6. Per germline, CDR1 SSHAT and CDR2 FNYEAQ (reference sequence). The CDR3 has 17 residues. In nucleotides, the CDR3 is TGTGCCAGCAGCTTAGCGCTAAGCGGGGGGGTTCAAGAGACCCAGTACTTC. Its protein product is CASSLALSGGVQETQYF. Variable domain in full (rest from reference TRBV7-7 and TRBJ2-5): GAGVSQSPRYKVTKRGQDVTLRCDPISSHATLYWYQQALGQGPEFLTYFNYEAQPDKSGLPSDRFSAERPEGSISTLTIQRTEQRDSAMYRCASSLALSGGVQETQYFGPGTRLLVL.

The rearrangement joins TRBV19 to TRBJ2-7; weak D call: TRBD1 (6 bases). The CDR3 sequence is 13 residues long. CDR1 is LNHDA and CDR2 is SQIVND in the germline V gene (reference sequence). Trimming took 5 bases from V and 1 from J, leaving 9 bases between them. CDR3 amino acids: CASSFDRSYEQYF. CDR3 bases: TGTGCCAGTAGTTTCGACAGGTCCTACGAGCAGTACTTC.

This chain links TRBV30 with TRBJ2-7; D unresolved. V was clipped by 5 bases and J by 4 bases, with 6 bases between them. The CDR3 extends over 10 amino acids. CDR1 GTSNPN and CDR2 SVGIG come from the germline V gene (reference sequence). CDR3 nucleotides: TGTGCCTGGGACACTTACGAGCAGTACTTC. It translates to CAWDTYEQYF.